One and the same sample provided the 4 T cell receptor beta chains below, sequenced in a study of beta chain features in type 1 diabetes. Expressed TCRB transcripts were sequenced, since all the RNA that had been isolated was reverse transcribed. The table came from immunoSEQ multiplex PCR; TCRdb's copy has only in-frame clones and leaves some out. Among a few hundred thousand clones listed, around 15% were seen once. The specimen was central memory CD4+ T cells from blood. These receptors were taken from a man under 40 in good health.

The chain has TRBV6-5 and TRBJ1-5; D is uncertain. The CDR3 runs 15 residues. Trimming cost V 0 bases and J 4 bases, with 10 bases left between them. Germline assignment: CDR1 MNHEY and CDR2 SVGAGI. The CDR3 DNA reads TGTGCCAGCAGTTACTCCGGGGTTGGGAATCAGCCCCAGCATTTT. Protein: CASSYSGVGNQPQHF.

The sample holds a few counts of this clone. The rearrangement links TRBV2 to TRBJ1-2; a weak D match, TRBD1 (5 bases). Germline assignment: CDR1 SNHLY and CDR2 FYNNEI. The CDR3 has 12 residues. Trimming removed 6 bases at V and 4 bases at J, with 9 bases between. As DNA, the CDR3 is TGTGCCAGCAGGGGGACGGGCTATGGCTACACCTTC. Translating it yields CASRGTGYGYTF. Filled out from reference TRBV2 and TRBJ1-2, the complete variable domain reads EPEVTQTPSHQVTQMGQEVILRCVPISNHLYFYWYRQILGQKVEFLVSFYNNEISEKSEIFDDQFSVERPDGSNFTLKIRSTKLEDSAMYFCASRGTGYGYTFGSGTRLTVV.

This clone has ten or more counts. The chain is built from TRBV4-3 and TRBJ2-7; D gene ambiguous. CDR1 and CDR2 (germline): LGHNA, YSLEER. CDR3 size: 13 residues. Trimming took 0 bases from V and 4 from J, leaving 7 bases between them. This chain's CDR3 is CASSQDRVYEQYF. CDR3 coding DNA: TGCGCCAGCAGCCAAGATAGAGTTTACGAGCAGTACTTC.

This clone was seen only once. J is TRBJ1-2 and V is TRBV6-5; D not resolved. Germline lookup yields CDR1 MNHEY and CDR2 SVGAGI. V was clipped by 5 bases and J by 3 bases, with 13 bases between them. This CDR3 spans 14 amino acids. CDR3 region: CASSPHGSDYGYTF. In DNA form, the CDR3 reads TGTGCCAGCAGTCCGCACGGTTCCGACTATGGCTACACCTTC.